This T cell receptor (beta chain) was sequenced for a study of technical replicates of blood from a few donors. The assay was immunoSEQ multiplex PCR, and TCRdb's table has in-frame clones only and misses some. This sample has tens of thousands of clones, with approximately 90% found just once. With 2 bases removed from V and 7 bases from J, the gap between germline ends came to 6 bases. Looked up from germline, CDR1 is SGHTA and CDR2 is FQGNSA. This CDR3 region has 12 residues. This receptor was obtained from a human donor in good health. Some clones in this sample may be carry-over from other donors' samples. The material sequenced was PBMCs. V usage is TRBV7-2 and J usage is TRBJ2-1, with no clear D. Here the CDR3 DNA reads TGTGCCAGCAGCTTACTAGAAAATGAGCAGTTCTTC. This gives the protein CASSLLENEQFF.